These T cell receptor beta chains were read from a single sample in a study of CD8 T cells in ankylosing spondylitis. TCRdb reanalysed the 5' RACE reads using MiXCR and keeps one entry per CDR3 protein. The table lists 200,000 to 300,000 distinct CDR3 sequences, roughly 8.6% of them singletons, with about 6.8% in the top ten. Sequencing was done on a sample of blood, either unsorted or a sorted T cell fraction (not recorded which). All receptors come from a male donor with ankylosing spondylitis or in good health (not recorded which). Each CDR3 is given without its conserved first and last residue. Fields, in order: V gene, J gene, CDR3 protein.

TRBV5-1,TRBJ1-4,ASSLEGVGGEKLF
TRBV12-3/TRBV12-4,TRBJ1-1,ASSSTGVNTEAF
TRBV7-9,TRBJ1-2,ASSLSPGGYT
TRBV20-1,TRBJ2-1,SAHTSGPYNEQF
TRBV12-3/TRBV12-4,TRBJ1-2,ASSFLGGYGYT
TRBV18,TRBJ2-5,ASSPTPGQGLETQY
TRBV30,TRBJ1-1,AWSTGARGMNTEAF
TRBV10-2,TRBJ2-4,ASSEGRILAKNIQY
TRBV7-8,TRBJ1-5,ASSLRMGANQPQH
TRBV20-1,TRBJ1-1,SATPGTGVTEAF
TRBV7-2,TRBJ2-7,ASSFAGGFREQY
TRBV6-2/TRBV6-3,TRBJ1-5,ASSYPGTEQPQH
TRBV7-8,TRBJ1-4,ASSQGQGSEKLF
TRBV4-3,TRBJ1-4,ASSQDSFSLEKLF
TRBV12-5,TRBJ1-1,ASGLVLRGLNTEAF
TRBV7-8,TRBJ1-2,ASSSPPRVLGYT
TRBV5-1,TRBJ2-3,ASSLSDRGADTQY
TRBV5-1,TRBJ1-3,ASSPGWMLTGASGNTIY
TRBV5-1,TRBJ2-6,ASSLAQGAGANVLT
TRBV7-2,TRBJ1-6,ASSATGAFYNSPLH
TRBV6-2/TRBV6-3,TRBJ2-2,ASSYAAENTGELF
TRBV7-8,TRBJ1-1,ASSRVGTEAF
TRBV12-3/TRBV12-4,TRBJ1-4,ASSPMRELF
TRBV5-1,TRBJ1-2,ASSLERAYGYT
TRBV7-9,TRBJ2-4,ASSPSGGEYIQY
TRBV6-1,TRBJ2-7,ASLRTGGSYEQY
TRBV7-2,TRBJ2-5,ASSGGGGTQY
TRBV7-9,TRBJ2-1,ASSLGSDGNEQF
TRBV6-1,TRBJ2-3,ASSELADTQY